The 10 T cell receptor beta chains below come from one sample, sequenced in a study of CD8+ T cells in alopecia areata. In each case, RNA was isolated and then reverse transcribed into cDNA as the sequencing template. Assay: immunoSEQ multiplex PCR; the TCRdb copy retains only in-frame clones and omits some. The sample lists under 150,000 clones, about four fifths occurring once. Treatment given: oral pan-JAK inhibitor, 5-10 mg twice daily. Sample: CD8+ T cells sorted from blood, taken at week 4, from a patient treated with tofacitinib. All receptors derive from a human donor with alopecia areata.

The sample holds a few counts of this clone. V and J are TRBV5-4 and TRBJ2-7; D might be TRBD1 (6 bases). This CDR3 is 14 amino acids long. Between the trimmed V and J ends, which lost 2 bases and 5 bases, there was a span of 14 bases. Germline values: CDR1 SGHNT, CDR2 YYREEE (reference sequence). The CDR3 region has the DNA TGTGCCAGCAGCTTAGAGGCAGGGGTCGACGAGCAGTACTTC. Translation: CASSLEAGVDEQYF. Using reference TRBV5-4 and TRBJ2-7 for the parts outside the CDR3, the full variable domain is ETGVTQSPTHLIKTRGQQVTLRCSSQSGHNTVSWYQQALGQGPQFIFQYYREEENGRGNFPPRFSGLQFPNYSSELNVNALELDDSALYLCASSLEAGVDEQYFGPGTRLTVT.

The rearrangement uses TRBV27 and TRBJ1-1; D ambiguous. V was shortened by 1 base and J by 1 base, with 7 bases between the two germline ends. Germline V gene data show CDR1 as MNHEY and CDR2 as SMNVEV (reference sequence). The CDR3 runs 14 residues. CDR3 DNA sequence: TGTGCCAGCAGTTTATTATCCGGGAACACTGAAGCTTTCTTT. Translated: CASSLLSGNTEAFF.

To note about this clone: Distinct nucleotide sequences in the sample also encode this CDR3. The rearrangement uses TRBV15 and TRBJ2-2; no clear D. From germline, CDR1 is LNHNV and CDR2 YYDKDF (reference sequence). Between the trimmed V and J ends, which lost 1 base and 6 bases, there was a span of 3 bases. The CDR3 consists of 12 residues. CDR3 residues: CATSRVAGELFF. The CDR3 DNA sequence: TGTGCCACCAGCAGAGTTGCCGGGGAGCTGTTTTTT.

CDR3 protein: CASSSLLAGGSYEQYF. The CDR3 DNA reads as TGTGCCAGCAGTTCATTACTAGCGGGGGGTTCCTACGAGCAGTACTTC. The rearrangement joins TRBV5-4 to TRBJ2-5; 12 bases align to TRBD2. The J call may be incorrect, as the DNA end agrees better with TRBJ2-7. The CDR3 consists of 16 residues. The V gene's germline CDR1 is SGHNT and CDR2 YYREEE (reference sequence).

The chain has TRBV14 and TRBJ2-7; no clear D gene. V lost 1 base and J lost 1, with 2 bases in between. The germline CDR1 and CDR2 sequences are SGHDN and FVKESK. The CDR3 covers 12 residues. The CDR3, as DNA: TGTGCCAGCAGCCAAGGGTCCTACGAGCAGTACTTC. Protein sequence: CASSQGSYEQYF.

The chain recombines TRBV5-1 with TRBJ2-1; perhaps TRBD1 as D (6 bases). This CDR3 has 14 amino acids. CDR1 is SGHRS and CDR2 is YFSETQ in the germline V gene. V gave up 7 bases and J gave up 5 bases, with 16 bases separating them. The CDR3 region is CASSTGQINNEQFF. The CDR3 DNA reads as TGCGCCAGCTCGACCGGACAGATAAACAATGAGCAGTTCTTC.

Here the CDR3 DNA reads TGTGCCAGCAGCCCTCAGGGTGAAAGCAATCAGCCCCAGCATTTT. It is translated as CASSPQGESNQPQHF. The chain recombines TRBV7-2 with TRBJ1-5; D may be TRBD1 (5 bases). This CDR3 is built from 15 residues. Trimming shortened V by 5 bases and J by 1 base, and 12 bases separated the two germline ends. Germline CDR1 and CDR2: SGHTA and FQGNSA.

This clone was observed a handful of times. The chain has TRBV7-9 and TRBJ2-7; 11 nucleotides agree with TRBD2. Germline V lookup: CDR1 SEHNR, CDR2 FQNEAQ (reference sequence). The CDR3 totals 15 residues. V shed 8 bases and J 1 base; nucleotides not matched to a gene: 7. This CDR3 reads CASGYTSGGSYEQYF. CDR3 nucleotides: TGTGCCAGCGGATATACTAGCGGGGGATCCTACGAGCAGTACTTC.

On this clone itself: Different DNA sequences within this sample yield the same CDR3. The J gene is TRBJ2-7, the V gene TRBV27; D is unresolved. CDR1 and CDR2 (germline): MNHEY, SMNVEV (reference sequence). The germline V and J ends were trimmed by 2 bases and 1 base, with 6 bases remaining between them. The CDR3 totals 13 residues. The chain's CDR3 is CASSLGQSYEQYF. The CDR3, as DNA: TGTGCCAGCAGTTTAGGGCAGTCCTACGAGCAGTACTTC.

The CDR3 nucleotides read TGTGCCAGCAGCATAGGGTCTAATCAGCCCCAGCATTTT. This encodes CASSIGSNQPQHF. V gene TRBV27 combines with J gene TRBJ1-5; no firm D call. The CDR3 length is 13 residues. Germline V gives CDR1 MNHEY, CDR2 SMNVEV (reference sequence). The ends were cut back, 6 bases at V and 4 bases at J, with 10 bases in the middle.